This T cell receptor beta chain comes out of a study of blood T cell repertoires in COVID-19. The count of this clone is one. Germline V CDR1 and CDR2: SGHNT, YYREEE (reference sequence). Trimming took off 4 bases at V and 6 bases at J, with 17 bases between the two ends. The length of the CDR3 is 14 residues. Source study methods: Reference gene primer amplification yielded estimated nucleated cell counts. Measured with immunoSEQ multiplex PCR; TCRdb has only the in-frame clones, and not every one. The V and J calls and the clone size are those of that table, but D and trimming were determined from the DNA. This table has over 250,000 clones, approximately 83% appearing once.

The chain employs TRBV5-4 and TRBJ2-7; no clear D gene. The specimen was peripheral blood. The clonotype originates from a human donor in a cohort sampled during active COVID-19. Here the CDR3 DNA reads TGTGCCAGCAGCCCCGCACGGATGGCGGTCGAGCAGTACTTC. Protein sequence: CASSPARMAVEQYF.